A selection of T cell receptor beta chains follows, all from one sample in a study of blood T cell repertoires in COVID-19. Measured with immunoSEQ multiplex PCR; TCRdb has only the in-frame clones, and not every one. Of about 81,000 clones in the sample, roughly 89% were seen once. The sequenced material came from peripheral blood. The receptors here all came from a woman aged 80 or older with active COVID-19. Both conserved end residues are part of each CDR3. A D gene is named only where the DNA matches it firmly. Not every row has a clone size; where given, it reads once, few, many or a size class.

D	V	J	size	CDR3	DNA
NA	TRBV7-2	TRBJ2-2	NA	CASRARITGELFF	TGTGCCAGCAGGGCGAGGATCACCGGGGAGCTGTTTTTT
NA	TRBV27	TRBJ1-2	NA	CASSSPGRGNGYTF	TGTGCCAGCAGTTCCCCGGGGAGGGGGAATGGCTACACCTTC
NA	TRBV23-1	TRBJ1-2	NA	CASSQSRRTVNYGYTF	TGCGCCAGCAGTCAATCTCGAAGGACAGTTAACTATGGCTACACCTTC
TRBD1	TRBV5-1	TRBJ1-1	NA	CASSLAGGVLNTEAFF	TGCGCCAGCAGCTTGGCAGGGGGCGTTTTGAACACTGAAGCTTTCTTT
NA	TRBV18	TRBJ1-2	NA	CASSTNIRGQNYGYTF	TGTGCCAGCTCAACTAACATAAGGGGACAAAACTATGGCTACACCTTC
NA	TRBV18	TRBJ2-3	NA	CASSTTGGTDTQYF	TGTGCCAGCTCAACCACGGGGGGCACAGATACGCAGTATTTT
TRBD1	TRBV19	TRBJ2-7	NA	CASRGQKSYEQYF	TGTGCCAGCCGGGGACAGAAGTCCTACGAGCAGTACTTC
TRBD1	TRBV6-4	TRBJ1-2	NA	CASSRQGSYGYTF	TGTGCCAGCAGTCGACAGGGATCCTATGGCTACACCTTC
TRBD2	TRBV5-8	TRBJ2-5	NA	CASSLGLADRQETQYF	TGTGCCAGCAGCTTGGGGCTAGCGGACCGCCAAGAGACCCAGTACTTC
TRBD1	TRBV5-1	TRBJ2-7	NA	CASSFGPGQGYEQYF	TGCGCCAGCAGCTTTGGCCCGGGACAGGGCTACGAGCAGTACTTC
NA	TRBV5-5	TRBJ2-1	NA	CASSFDGGDNEQFF	TGTGCCAGCAGCTTTGATGGAGGGGACAATGAGCAGTTCTTC
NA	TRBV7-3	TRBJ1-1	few	CASSAQQRTEAFF	TGTGCCAGCAGCGCCCAACAGCGGACTGAAGCTTTCTTT
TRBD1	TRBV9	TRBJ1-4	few	CASSGQGDEKLFF	TGTGCCAGCAGTGGACAGGGCGATGAAAAACTGTTTTTT
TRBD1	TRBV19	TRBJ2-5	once	CASRDRGRGETQYF	TGTGCCAGTAGGGACAGGGGACGAGGGGAGACCCAGTACTTC
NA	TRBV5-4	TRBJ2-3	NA	CASRLHMGGRGYTDTQYF	TGTGCCAGCAGACTACATATGGGAGGCAGGGGGTACACAGATACGCAGTATTTT
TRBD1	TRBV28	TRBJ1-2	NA	CASSVTGVGYTF	TGTGCCAGCAGTGTCACAGGGGTAGGCTACACCTTC
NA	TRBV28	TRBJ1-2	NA	CASNRDNVNYGYTF	TGTGCCAGCAACCGGGACAACGTTAACTATGGCTACACCTTC
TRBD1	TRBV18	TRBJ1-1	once	CASSPMGQGLNTEAFF	TGTGCCAGCTCACCGATGGGACAGGGCTTAAACACTGAAGCTTTCTTT
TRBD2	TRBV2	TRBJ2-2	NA	CASSEALTSSNTGELFF	TGTGCCAGCAGTGAAGCGCTGACTAGCTCGAACACCGGGGAGCTGTTTTTT
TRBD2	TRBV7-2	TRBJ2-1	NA	CASSPRVAGSMNEQFF	TGTGCCAGCAGCCCCCGGGTAGCGGGTAGCATGAATGAGCAGTTCTTC
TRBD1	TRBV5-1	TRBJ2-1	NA	CASSTGQGHNEQFF	TGCGCCAGCAGCACCGGACAGGGTCACAATGAGCAGTTCTTC
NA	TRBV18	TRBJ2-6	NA	CASSPRGGGANVLTF	TGTGCCAGCTCACCGCGGGGAGGTGGGGCCAACGTCCTGACTTTC
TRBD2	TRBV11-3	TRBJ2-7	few	CASSLTAGGEQYF	TGTGCCAGCAGCTTAACAGCGGGAGGCGAGCAGTACTTC
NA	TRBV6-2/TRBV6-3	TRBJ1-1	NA	CASSYSNRGLMNTEAFF	TGTGCCAGCAGTTACTCGAATCGGGGACTAATGAACACTGAAGCTTTCTTT
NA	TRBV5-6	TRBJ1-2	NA	CASSLWGTGSGYGYTF	TGTGCCAGCAGCTTGTGGGGTACAGGGTCAGGCTATGGCTACACCTTC
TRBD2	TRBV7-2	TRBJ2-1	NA	CASSLEFGTSGEQFF	TGTGCCAGCAGCTTAGAGTTCGGGACTAGCGGAGAGCAGTTCTTC
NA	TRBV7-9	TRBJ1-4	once	CASSSLRGNEKLFF	TGTGCCAGCAGCTCCCTCAGGGGTAATGAAAAACTGTTTTTT
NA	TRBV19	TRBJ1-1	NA	CASRSPGTKEAFF	TGTGCCAGTAGGAGTCCCGGGACAAAAGAAGCTTTCTTT
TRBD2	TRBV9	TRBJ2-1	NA	CASRAGTSGVQFF	TGTGCCAGCAGGGCCGGGACTAGCGGGGTTCAGTTCTTC
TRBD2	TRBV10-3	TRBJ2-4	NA	CAISAQGTSGMGAKNIQYF	TGTGCCATCAGTGCACAGGGTACTAGCGGGATGGGGGCCAAAAACATTCAGTACTTC
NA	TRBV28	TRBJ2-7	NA	CASSLTVRYEQYF	TGTGCCAGCAGTTTAACAGTACGCTACGAGCAGTACTTC
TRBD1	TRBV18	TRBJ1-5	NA	CASSPQGASNQPQHF	TGTGCCAGCTCACCACAGGGGGCGAGCAATCAGCCCCAGCATTTT
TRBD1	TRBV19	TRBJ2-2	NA	CASSKGQVAMANTGELFF	TGTGCCAGTAGCAAGGGACAGGTGGCGATGGCGAACACCGGGGAGCTGTTTTTT
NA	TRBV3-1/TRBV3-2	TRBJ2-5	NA	CASIGPLGREQETQYF	TGTGCCAGCATCGGTCCCTTGGGGAGAGAACAAGAGACCCAGTACTTC
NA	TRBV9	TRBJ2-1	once	CASSVEWGRMNEQFF	TGTGCCAGCAGCGTAGAGTGGGGGAGGATGAATGAGCAGTTCTTC
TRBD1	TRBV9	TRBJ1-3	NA	CASSGTGQGAYGNTIYF	TGTGCCAGCAGCGGAACGGGACAGGGGGCGTATGGAAACACCATATATTTT
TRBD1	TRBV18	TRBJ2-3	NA	CASSPSGQGRTDTQYF	TGTGCCAGCTCACCTTCAGGACAGGGCCGCACAGATACGCAGTATTTT
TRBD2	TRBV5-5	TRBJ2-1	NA	CASSLAGAGGPSEQFF	TGTGCCAGCAGCTTGGCCGGGGCGGGAGGGCCCAGCGAGCAGTTCTTC
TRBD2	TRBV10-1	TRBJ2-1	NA	CASSETNGGTSGRYYEQFF	TGCGCCAGCAGTGAAACAAATGGGGGGACTAGCGGGAGGTACTATGAGCAGTTCTTC
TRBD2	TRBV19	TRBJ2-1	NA	CASSILQPWREDLNEQFF	TGTGCCAGTAGTATACTCCAACCCTGGCGGGAGGATTTGAATGAGCAGTTCTTC
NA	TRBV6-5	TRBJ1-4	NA	CASRTRTNEKLFF	TGTGCCAGCAGGACAAGGACTAATGAAAAACTGTTTTTT
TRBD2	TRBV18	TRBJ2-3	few	CASKGLAVFKGNTQYF	TGTGCCAGCAAGGGACTAGCGGTTTTCAAGGGGAATACGCAGTATTTT
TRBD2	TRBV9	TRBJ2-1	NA	CASSWGASGSSNEQFF	TGTGCCAGCAGTTGGGGGGCTAGCGGGAGTTCCAATGAGCAGTTCTTC
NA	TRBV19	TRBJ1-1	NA	CASSIDRGTEAFF	TGTGCCAGTAGTATAGATAGGGGCACTGAAGCTTTCTTT
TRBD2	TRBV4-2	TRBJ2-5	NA	CASSQDWGSGRASETQYF	TGTGCCAGCAGCCAAGATTGGGGGAGCGGGAGGGCTTCGGAGACCCAGTACTTC
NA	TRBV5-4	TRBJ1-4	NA	CASSLAAQEKLFF	TGTGCCAGCAGCTTGGCCGCTCAGGAAAAACTGTTTTTT
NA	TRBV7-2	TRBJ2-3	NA	CASSLDIASITDTQYF	TGTGCCAGCAGCTTAGATATAGCTTCTATCACAGATACGCAGTATTTT
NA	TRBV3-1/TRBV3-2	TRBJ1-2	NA	CASSLASNRDGVYGYTF	TGTGCCAGCAGCCTAGCTAGCAACAGGGATGGAGTCTATGGCTACACCTTC